This T cell receptor beta chain was profiled in a study of radiotherapy plus CTLA-4 blockade in lung cancer. About the research overall: Among enrolled patients, roughly 18% responded and about 30% achieved disease control. General study results and limits: After radiotherapy and ipilimumab, tumor-derived clones expanded in peripheral blood.

Chemo-refractory metastatic non-small-cell lung cancer patients underwent focal radiation alongside CTLA-4 blockade with ipilimumab. This CDR3 region has 16 residues. Trimming removed 5 bases at V and 1 base at J, with 15 bases between. Germline V gene data show CDR1 as SEHNR and CDR2 as FQNEAQ (reference sequence). Only in-frame clones appear in the TCRdb table, and some are missing; sequencing was by immunoSEQ multiplex PCR. The table includes some 90,000 clones, roughly four fifths detected once. This clone was detected only once. Its antigen is unknown. The gene calls are TRBV7-9 and TRBJ2-4; D gene uncertain. The input for sequencing was peripheral blood, taken from a patient treated with radiotherapy plus ipilimumab. The origin of this receptor is a human donor with non-small cell lung cancer who had stable disease on radiotherapy plus ipilimumab. In nucleotides, the CDR3 is TGTGCCAGCAGCCCCCTGACTCACCAGGCCAAAAACATTCAGTACTTC. It is translated as CASSPLTHQAKNIQYF.